Sequencing of this TCR beta chain was carried out in a study of blood T cells in healthy people across ages. Study as a whole: There was about one barcoded beta molecule captured by template switching per two T cells.

The sample providers were healthy Caucasian people from Russia, aged about 6 to 95. Total RNA, at least 5 micrograms per sample, came from PBMCs. The germline V gene has CDR1 DFQATT and CDR2 SNEGSKA (reference sequence). The CDR3 is 12 residues long. The ends were cut back, 4 bases at V and 5 bases at J, with 11 bases in the middle. The use of a sample-barcoded 5' primer and a J-beta primer mix characterized a second PCR of 7 to 11 cycles. TCRdb redid the calling of the 5' RACE reads with MiXCR, one entry per CDR3 protein. The sample yields a few hundred thousand distinct CDR3 sequences, roughly 28% seen once.

The rearrangement joins TRBV20-1 to TRBJ2-5, with D unresolved. Sequenced material: blood. The clonotype comes from a woman in her seventies in good health. CDR3 nucleotides: TGCAGTGCTACAGCTCCCGGGGAGACCCAGTACTTC. It specifies CSATAPGETQYF.